The TCR beta chain described here comes from a study of OX40 agonist ivuxolimab in advanced cancers. For context, the study as a whole: Ivuxolimab was a fully human IgG2 agonistic monoclonal antibody targeting the costimulatory receptor OX40 (CD134). Patients were allowed to have had prior anti-PD-1, anti-PD-L1 or anti-CTLA-4 therapy, and around 40% of the dose-escalation patients had previously received checkpoint inhibitors. Of the 50 to 55 dose-escalation patients, hepatocellular carcinoma was present in approximately 20, melanoma in roughly 15, renal cell carcinoma in 9 and head and neck cancer in 9. The dose-escalation cohort was 82.7% male with a mean age of roughly 62 years, ranging from about 23 to 85. Intravenous ivuxolimab was administered to patients every 2 weeks at six dose levels: 0.01, 0.1, 0.3, 1.5, 3 and 10 mg/kg. The paper reports the monotherapy dose-escalation portion (N of about 56 patients) of the phase I ivuxolimab trial. Peripheral TCRbeta sequencing aimed to test whether ivuxolimab altered TCR sequence diversity and caused clonal T-cell expansion. Partial responses occurred in three dose-escalation patients: two with cutaneous melanoma and one with hepatocellular carcinoma.

Study-level results and caveats: Clonal expansion of both CD4+ and CD8+ blood T cells was observed from baseline to week 6 at doses 0.1 to 3.0 mg/kg. After ivuxolimab, expanded clones were on average more numerous among CD8+ T cells than among CD4+ T cells. In the 0.1-3.0 mg/kg groups, partial responders were among the patients with the lowest normalized peripheral clonal expansion, particularly in CD8+ T cells. Low levels of normalized T-cell clonal expansion were also shown by some nonresponding patients. The antigen specificity of the clonally expanded peripheral T cells was not determined.

On this clone: This clone's antigen is unknown. No base qualities exist here, and no much larger clone lies one base off it.

To sequence the TCRbeta CDR3 region, genomic DNA was isolated from the sorted cells. The immunoSEQ Assay was used to sequence the TCRbeta CDR3 regions. TCRdb took this table from immuneACCESS and kept in-frame rearrangements with V and J called. Such tables lack part of the clones; where checked against another copy, unresolved V genes explain under half of the gap, and the rest is unexplained. The sample table records 95,000 to 100,000 clones; approximately 80% of these occur just once. Roughly 1.5% of the sample comes from the top ten. Patients with autoimmune disease history or receiving systemic immunosuppression were excluded from the trial. Peripheral blood for TCR sequencing was collected from all dose cohorts at baseline, on cycle 4 day 1, and on cycle 7 day 1. Samples were obtained from an open-label, multicenter, first-in-human phase I dose-escalation trial of ivuxolimab. Adults with locally advanced or metastatic melanoma, renal cell, hepatocellular, or head and neck squamous cell carcinoma were enrolled in the trial. Before TCR sequencing, CD4+ T cells and CD8+ T cells from peripheral blood were sorted into separate populations.

The sample here was CD4+ or CD8+ T cells sorted from blood, taken in a trial of the OX40 agonist ivuxolimab. The TCR sequence derives from an adult with an advanced solid tumor such as melanoma, head and neck, liver or kidney cancer.

The CDR3 loop reads CASSSPNQPQHF. The DNA reads as follows: TGTGCCAGCAGTTCCCCCAATCAGCCCCAGCATTTT. The chain is assembled from TRBV6-6 and TRBJ1-5, with the D gene not clear enough to name. The V end loses 4 bases and the J end loses 3 bases, and a stretch of 4 bases separates them. As encoded in the germline V gene (reference sequence), CDR1 is MNHNY while CDR2 is SVGAGI. From cysteine to phenylalanine, the CDR3 is 12 amino acids long. The retained sequence is limited to the CDR3, 36 bases, with the frame set at the first base.